A single sample gave rise to the 30 T cell receptor beta chains below, sequenced in a study of T cell repertoires in cytomegalovirus infection. Their antigens are not known. MiXCR was run by TCRdb on the reads, yielding one entry per CDR3 protein. The repertoire has 650,000 to 900,000 distinct CDR3 sequences, 25% to 35% of them found once; the top ten carry less than 15%. The source material was cultured CD8+ T cells from PBMCs, sampled from culture after CMV antigen stimulation. These receptors were taken from a human donor in good health (CMV status not recorded). Some clones in this sample may be carry-over from other donors' samples.

This clonotype was counted only a few times. The chain employs TRBV12-5 and TRBJ1-1; D unresolved. V lost 1 base and J lost 0, with 6 bases in between. Per germline, CDR1 LGHNT and CDR2 FRNRAP. The CDR3 extends over 14 amino acids. CDR3 sequence: CASGLDGLNTEAFF. CDR3 nucleotides: TGTGCTAGTGGTTTGGACGGTTTGAACACTGAAGCTTTCTTT.

The chain is built from TRBV6-8 and TRBJ1-4; D call uncertain. This CDR3 contains 16 residues. Germline lookup yields CDR1 MNHGY and CDR2 SAAAGT. Between the trimmed V and J ends, which lost 0 bases and 1 base, there was a span of 9 bases. The CDR3 nucleotides are TGTGCCAGCAGTTACTCGACCTCTGTAACTAATGAAAAACTGTTTTTT. It is translated as CASSYSTSVTNEKLFF.

This rearrangement joins TRBV20-1 to TRBJ2-5; weak D call: TRBD1 (6 bases). Germline assignment: CDR1 DFQATT and CDR2 SNEGSKA (reference sequence). V gave up 3 bases and J gave up 2 bases, with 19 bases separating them. This CDR3 region has 16 residues. CDR3 in DNA: TGCAGTGCTAGCCAGTGGACAGCGAGTTCACAAGAGACCCAGTACTTC. It is translated as CSASQWTASSQETQYF.

V and J are TRBV6-5 and TRBJ1-5; a possible D gene is TRBD1 (5 bases). CDR3 length equals 15 residues. V was clipped by 6 bases and J by 7 bases, with 19 bases between them. Looked up from germline, CDR1 is MNHEY and CDR2 is SVGAGI. CDR3 sequence reads: CASRRGGREDQPQHF. In nucleotides, the CDR3 is TGTGCCAGCAGACGCGGCGGCAGGGAGGACCAGCCCCAGCATTTT.

This clonotype occurred a few times. The rearrangement links TRBV29-1 to TRBJ2-1, with D tentatively TRBD1 (6 bases). CDR3 length: 13 amino acids. The ends were cut back, 2 bases at V and 8 bases at J, with 13 bases in the middle. From germline, CDR1 is SQVTM and CDR2 ANQGSEA. The CDR3 loop reads CSVELTGPYEQFF. CDR3 DNA sequence: TGCAGCGTTGAATTAACAGGGCCCTATGAGCAGTTCTTC.

This sequence joins TRBV27 and TRBJ1-6; D perhaps matches TRBD1 (5 bases). V lost 5 bases to trimming and J lost 10 bases, with 18 bases between them. This CDR3 comprises 15 residues. The germline V gene encodes CDR1 MNHEY and CDR2 SMNVEV (reference sequence). This CDR3 is CASSLWAGSWSPLHF. CDR3 DNA: TGTGCCAGCAGTCTTTGGGCAGGGAGTTGGTCACCCCTCCACTTT.

This chain connects TRBV4-1 to TRBJ2-5; D gene ambiguous. This CDR3 spans 15 amino acids. CDR1 is MGHRA and CDR2 is YSYEKL in the germline V gene. Trimming pared 0 bases from V and 3 bases from J, leaving 11 bases between. DNA of the CDR3: TGCGCCAGCAGCCAAGATCGGGCAGCGAAAGAGACCCAGTACTTC. Its translation: CASSQDRAAKETQYF.

This clonotype was detected ten times or more. The genes are TRBV7-2 and TRBJ1-1; D ambiguous. Deletions cut 1 base from V and 4 bases from J, with 4 bases between. The CDR3 has 12 residues. Germline assignment: CDR1 SGHTA and CDR2 FQGNSA. CDR3 protein: CASSLVVTEAFF. The CDR3 DNA is TGTGCCAGCAGCTTAGTCGTCACTGAAGCTTTCTTT.

This chain connects TRBV5-6 to TRBJ1-2; tentatively, D is TRBD1 (5 bases). Germline V gene lookup returns CDR1 SGHDT and CDR2 YYEEEE. This CDR3 spans 15 amino acids. Trimming took off 1 base at V and 3 bases at J, with 13 bases between the two ends. The CDR3 protein is CASSLKGRKDYGYTF. The CDR3 nucleotides read TGTGCCAGCAGCTTGAAGGGACGCAAAGACTATGGCTACACCTTC.

A few counts support this clonotype. V usage is TRBV4-1 and J usage is TRBJ1-6; D call uncertain. This CDR3 is 14 amino acids long. Per germline, CDR1 MGHRA and CDR2 YSYEKL. Trimming took 0 bases from V and 9 from J, leaving 9 bases between them. The CDR3 DNA reads as TGCGCCAGCAGCCAAGACAGTAGTAGTTCACCCCTCCACTTT. Amino acids: CASSQDSSSSPLHF.

The chain is built from TRBV6-2 or TRBV6-3 and TRBJ1-5; D not resolved. V lost 2 bases, J lost 3 bases, and 5 bases lay in between. Germline V lookup: CDR1 MNHEY, CDR2 SVGEGT. The CDR3 is 13 amino acids. CDR3 DNA: TGTGCCAGCAGTTACGTTCACAATCAGCCCCAGCATTTT. Its translation: CASSYVHNQPQHF.

This clonotype was found many times. In DNA form, the CDR3 reads TGTGCCAGCAGCTTATTGGAGGGAGATCAGCCCCAGCATTTT. It is translated as CASSLLEGDQPQHF. The gene calls are TRBV7-2 and TRBJ1-5; D gene uncertain. The CDR3 sequence is 14 residues long. CDR1 and CDR2 from the germline V gene are SGHTA and FQGNSA. Trimming left V 2 bases short and J 5 bases short, with 10 bases between.

This clonotype was counted between two and nine times. The chain uses TRBV6-5 and TRBJ1-2; tentatively, D is TRBD1 (5 bases). The CDR3 is 14 residues long. Between the trimmed V and J ends, which lost 2 bases and 1 base, there was a span of 8 bases. The germline V gene encodes CDR1 MNHEY and CDR2 SVGAGI. CDR3 protein: CASSYRGNNYGYTF. The CDR3 coding sequence is TGTGCCAGCAGTTACAGGGGCAATAACTATGGCTACACCTTC.

This chain connects TRBV4-1 to TRBJ2-1; D gene ambiguous. The CDR3 spans 18 residues. Trimming removed 0 bases at V and 3 bases at J, with 18 bases between. CDR1 and CDR2 from the germline V gene are MGHRA and YSYEKL. This CDR3 is CASSQDWSSFGSYNEQFF. CDR3 sequence (DNA): TGCGCCAGCAGCCAAGATTGGAGTAGTTTTGGAAGCTACAATGAGCAGTTCTTC.

The sample holds a few counts of this clonotype. The chain uses TRBV7-9 and TRBJ1-2; 8 bases agree with TRBD1. This CDR3 is built from 21 residues. In germline, CDR1 is SEHNR, CDR2 FQNEAQ (reference sequence). Trimming took 6 bases from V and 6 from J; bases not matched to a gene: 30. The CDR3, as DNA: TGTGCCAGCAGTAACGGGGGCCAGGCTGTAACATTGTGGGGACAGGTCGATGGCTACACCTTC. Translating gives CASSNGGQAVTLWGQVDGYTF. Variable domain in full (rest from reference TRBV7-9 and TRBJ1-2): DTGVSQNPRHKITKRGQNVTFRCDPISEHNRLYWYRQTLGQGPEFLTYFQNEAQLEKSRLLSDRFSAERPKGSFSTLEIQRTEQGDSAMYLCASSNGGQAVTLWGQVDGYTFGSGTRLTVV.

This clonotype appeared a few times. Germline and junction disagree at one end, which may indicate a read error. This chain connects TRBV4-1 to TRBJ2-1; 7 bases align to TRBD2. Per the germline V gene, CDR1 is MGHRA and CDR2 is YSYEKL. The CDR3 covers 14 residues. CDR3 DNA sequence: TGTGCCAGCAGCCAAGATGGGGGGGGAAATGAGCAGTTCTTC. It yields the protein CASSQDGGGNEQFF.

This clonotype was recorded at least ten times. The chain joins TRBV7-8 to TRBJ1-1, with TRBD1 as a possible D gene (6 bases). Between the trimmed V and J ends, which lost 5 bases and 1 base, there was a span of 14 bases. CDR3 length equals 15 residues. CDR1 and CDR2 from the germline V gene are SGHVS and FQNEAQ. CDR3 sequence reads: CASSLGQLKNTEAFF. The CDR3, as DNA: TGTGCCAGCAGCCTCGGACAGCTAAAGAACACTGAAGCTTTCTTT.

V usage is TRBV27 and J usage is TRBJ2-7, with 7 bases identical to TRBD1. Trimming at V came to 3 bases and at J to 2 bases, leaving 10 bases not matched to a gene. Germline V gene data show CDR1 as MNHEY and CDR2 as SMNVEV (reference sequence). This CDR3 contains 16 residues. CDR3 loop: CASSLPSDRAAYEQYF. The CDR3 bases are TGTGCCAGCAGTTTGCCCTCCGACAGGGCGGCCTACGAGCAGTACTTC.

This clonotype turned up a few times. This chain uses TRBV6-5 with TRBJ2-2, with 7 bases fitting TRBD1. V gave up 2 bases and J gave up 7 bases; unmatched junction bases: 4. The CDR3 spans 14 residues. Germline loops: CDR1 MNHEY, CDR2 SVGAGI. In nucleotides, the CDR3 is TGTGCCAGCAGTTACGTCCAGGGGGACGGGGAGCTGTTTTTT. This codes for CASSYVQGDGELFF.

This clonotype occurred a few times. V is TRBV7-6 and J is TRBJ2-1; D remains ambiguous. CDR1 and CDR2 from the germline V gene are SGHVS and FNYEAQ. The CDR3 contains 15 residues. Trimming stripped 4 bases from V and 4 bases from J, with 14 bases between. The CDR3 reads CASSSYDSNYNEQFF. Here the CDR3 DNA reads TGTGCCAGCAGCTCCTACGATAGCAATTACAATGAGCAGTTCTTC.

The sample holds a few counts of this clonotype. The chain employs TRBV9 and TRBJ1-1, with no clear D. The CDR3 is made up of 18 amino acids. Germline CDR1 and CDR2: SGDLS and YYNGEE. Trimming cost V 0 bases and J 1 base, with 19 bases left between them. The CDR3 here is CASSVVLERAVRNTEAFF. CDR3 bases: TGTGCCAGCAGCGTAGTCCTAGAGAGGGCAGTTCGGAACACTGAAGCTTTCTTT.

The rearrangement links TRBV25-1 to TRBJ1-2, with D possibly matching TRBD1 (5 bases). CDR1 is MGHDK and CDR2 is SYGVNS in the germline V gene. The CDR3 contains 15 residues. Trimming took 4 bases from V and 2 from J, leaving 14 bases between them. In nucleotides, the CDR3 is TGTGCCAGCAGTGTTTTAGGGGAGAACAACTATGGCTACACCTTC. It specifies CASSVLGENNYGYTF.

CDR3 nucleotide sequence: TGTGCCAGCAGTTACCCGACGGGACTCCTAAGCACTGAAGCTTTCTTT. Encoded protein: CASSYPTGLLSTEAFF. The rearrangement links TRBV6-2 or TRBV6-3 to TRBJ1-1; possible D gene TRBD1, 5 bases. Trimming removed 2 bases at V and 4 bases at J, with 17 bases between. Germline assignment: CDR1 MNHEY and CDR2 SVGEGT. There are 16 residues in the CDR3.

This clonotype was seen repeatedly, ten times or more. V gene TRBV4-1 combines with J gene TRBJ2-3, with 8 bases identical to TRBD1. Germline V lookup: CDR1 MGHRA, CDR2 YSYEKL. V shed 4 bases, J shed 6 bases, and the junction held 9 bases outside the gene matches. This CDR3 contains 15 residues. The CDR3 DNA sequence: TGCGCCAGCAGCCCGCCGGGAACAGGGGGTGATACGCAGTATTTT. Protein: CASSPPGTGGDTQYF.

The chain recombines TRBV12-3 or TRBV12-4 with TRBJ1-2; 10 nucleotides match TRBD1. With V trimmed by 6 bases and J by 5 bases, 6 bases remained unmatched. The CDR3 is made up of 14 amino acids. The CDR3 is CASSGDRGWYGYTF. The CDR3 DNA sequence: TGTGCCAGCAGCGGGGACAGGGGCTGGTATGGCTACACCTTC.

This clonotype was picked up many times. The chain is built from TRBV25-1 and TRBJ2-3; TRBD2 aligns across 8 bases. The CDR3 has 18 residues. Trimming at V came to 1 base and at J to 6 bases, leaving 15 bases not matched to a gene. In germline, CDR1 is MGHDK, CDR2 SYGVNS. The CDR3 sequence is CASSELGGGTSVSDTQYF. Written as DNA, the CDR3 is TGTGCCAGCAGTGAATTGGGCGGGGGGACGTCGGTATCGGATACGCAGTATTTT.

V and J are TRBV6-2 or TRBV6-3 and TRBJ2-7; D uncertain. The V end lost 10 bases, the J end lost 0 bases, and 16 bases lay between the germline ends. The CDR3 runs 14 residues. CDR1 is MNHEY, CDR2 SVGEGT, per germline. CDR3 loop: CANTPHQDSYEQYV. The CDR3 region has the DNA TGTGCCAATACACCCCATCAGGACTCCTACGAGCAGTACGTC.

This clonotype was observed at least ten times. The V call is TRBV7-6, the J call TRBJ2-2; D gene uncertain. Trimming removed 2 bases from V and 0 bases from J, with 10 bases in between. This CDR3 comprises 16 residues. CDR1 is SGHVS and CDR2 is FNYEAQ in the germline V gene. CDR3 protein: CASSLSQSPNTGELFF. The CDR3 bases are TGTGCCAGCAGCTTATCACAGTCCCCGAACACCGGGGAGCTGTTTTTT. The whole variable domain, filled in from reference TRBV7-6 and TRBJ2-2, reads GAGVSQSPRYKVTKRGQDVALRCDPISGHVSLYWYRQALGQGPEFLTYFNYEAQQDKSGLPNDRFSAERPEGSISTLTIQRTEQRDSAMYRCASSLSQSPNTGELFFGEGSRLTVL.

V and J are TRBV6-2 or TRBV6-3 and TRBJ2-5; 7 bases agree with TRBD2. V lost 10 bases and J lost 0; bases outside the gene matches: 5. The CDR3 length is 13 residues. CDR1 is MNHEY, CDR2 SVGEGT, per germline. CDR3 nucleotide sequence: TGTGCCACACAAGCGGGGAACCAAGAGACCCAGTACTTC. Translation: CATQAGNQETQYF.

The chain carries TRBV7-6 and TRBJ2-5; either TRBD1 or TRBD2 may fit D (6 bases each). V was trimmed by 0 bases and J by 3 bases, leaving 17 bases between them. CDR1 and CDR2 (germline): SGHVS, FNYEAQ. This CDR3 spans 17 amino acids. The CDR3 region has the DNA TGTGCCAGCAGCTTAGCTCAGGGTCCGGGGGCAGAAGAGACCCAGTACTTC. This gives the protein CASSLAQGPGAEETQYF. Combining the CDR3 with reference TRBV7-6 and TRBJ2-5 gives the whole variable domain GAGVSQSPRYKVTKRGQDVALRCDPISGHVSLYWYRQALGQGPEFLTYFNYEAQQDKSGLPNDRFSAERPEGSISTLTIQRTEQRDSAMYRCASSLAQGPGAEETQYFGPGTRLLVL.